Listed here are 27 T cell receptor beta chains from one sample, sequenced in a study of T cell responses to AZD1222 COVID-19 vaccine. The protocol was immunoSEQ multiplex PCR, while the TCRdb copy is restricted to in-frame clones and leaves out a portion. This table holds roughly 130,000 clones, around 94% found once. Sequences were derived from peripheral blood, sampled on day 0 of AZD1222 vaccination. The receptor set was obtained from an adult in good health.

This chain uses TRBV21-1 with TRBJ2-1; the table's D call of TRBD2 was not tested on the DNA. TRBV21-1 is a known pseudogene. This CDR3 has 19 residues. The CDR3 sequence: CASSSKGGLGLAGLNEQFF. The CDR3 DNA reads as TGTGCCAGCAGCAGCAAGGGCGGGCTGGGACTAGCGGGGCTCAATGAGCAGTTCTTC.

The V gene is TRBV5-8, the J gene TRBJ1-6; 8 bases match TRBD1. CDR1 SGHTS and CDR2 YDEGEE come from the germline V gene. After removal of 5 bases from V and 6 bases from J, the junction contained 7 bases not matched to a gene. CDR3 length: 15 amino acids. This chain's CDR3 is CASRSYTGGNSPLHF. The CDR3 nucleotides read TGTGCCAGCAGGTCCTATACAGGGGGTAATTCACCCCTCCACTTT.

The chain employs TRBV4-3 and TRBJ2-7, with 9 bases lining up with TRBD1. The CDR3 is made up of 16 amino acids. With V trimmed by 3 bases and J by 4 bases, 10 bases remained unmatched. Germline CDR1 is LGHNA and CDR2 is YSLEER. The CDR3 loop reads CASSQKEGQGFYEQYF. CDR3 coding DNA: TGCGCCAGCAGCCAGAAAGAGGGACAGGGATTTTACGAGCAGTACTTC.

The CDR3 DNA reads as TGTGCCACCAGGGCGGGGCAGTGGCAGTACTTC. Translation gives CATRAGQWQYF. The V and J genes are TRBV7-8 and TRBJ2-7; D is perhaps TRBD2 (6 bases). Trimming removed 10 bases at V and 9 bases at J, with 16 bases between. Germline CDR1 is SGHVS and CDR2 is FQNEAQ. This CDR3 has 11 amino acids. Full variable domain (missing parts from reference TRBV7-8 and TRBJ2-7): GAGVSQSPRYKVAKRGQDVALRCDPISGHVSLFWYQQALGQGPEFLTYFQNEAQLDKSGLPSDRFFAERPEGSVSTLKIQRTQQEDSAVYLCATRAGQWQYFGPGTRLTVT.

The V call is TRBV29-1, the J call TRBJ2-3; 11 positions agree with TRBD2. Germline CDR1 reads SQVTM; CDR2 reads ANQGSEA. V gave up 0 bases and J gave up 2 bases; unmatched junction bases: 19. There are 21 residues in the CDR3. For the CDR3, the DNA is TGCAGCGTTGAAGAGTGGGTTCGAAAGGGAAGACTAGCGGGAAACACAGATACGCAGTATTTT. This sequence encodes CSVEEWVRKGRLAGNTDTQYF.

This clone was recorded only once. The rearrangement uses TRBV5-4 and TRBJ2-2, with D perhaps TRBD1 (6 bases). The CDR3 has 13 residues. V gave up 4 bases and J gave up 5 bases, with 9 bases separating them. Per germline, CDR1 SGHNT and CDR2 YYREEE (reference sequence). CDR3 sequence (DNA): TGTGCCAGCAGCGGTCAGGGGACCGGGGAGCTGTTTTTT. The encoded protein is CASSGQGTGELFF. Looking up the rest from reference TRBV5-4 and TRBJ2-2 gives the full variable domain: ETGVTQSPTHLIKTRGQQVTLRCSSQSGHNTVSWYQQALGQGPQFIFQYYREEENGRGNFPPRFSGLQFPNYSSELNVNALELDDSALYLCASSGQGTGELFFGEGSRLTVL.

The chain has TRBV27 and TRBJ1-2; D perhaps matches TRBD1 (5 bases). The CDR3 is made up of 15 amino acids. Germline CDR1 reads MNHEY; CDR2 reads SMNVEV (reference sequence). V lost 7 bases and J lost 5, with 20 bases in between. The CDR3 DNA reads as TGTGCCAGCACAAGTTTTGGGGGAGGGCCGTATGGCTACACCTTC. Amino acid sequence: CASTSFGGGPYGYTF.

In its sample, this clone was seen once. The chain uses TRBV4-1 and TRBJ2-1, with 9 bases identical to TRBD2. CDR3 length equals 18 residues. Trimming at V came to 0 bases and at J to 8 bases, leaving 14 bases not matched to a gene. From germline, CDR1 is MGHRA and CDR2 YSYEKL. CDR3: CASSQEAPASGISYEQFF. The CDR3 nucleotides are TGCGCCAGCAGCCAAGAAGCCCCCGCTAGCGGGATCAGCTATGAGCAGTTCTTC.

The rearrangement links TRBV9 to TRBJ2-3, with 7 bases identical to TRBD2. Germline V lookup: CDR1 SGDLS, CDR2 YYNGEE. The J segment lost 2 bases and the V segment lost 2 bases, leaving 2 bases of the junction unmatched. The CDR3 runs to 14 residues. CDR3 region: CASSVGDYTDTQYF. The CDR3, as DNA: TGTGCCAGCAGCGTGGGGGACTACACAGATACGCAGTATTTT.

The V and J genes are TRBV10-3 and TRBJ2-3; possibly TRBD2 for D (5 bases). CDR3 size: 14 residues. Germline-derived CDR1 and CDR2 are ENHRY and SYGVKD. V was trimmed by 0 bases and J by 3 bases, leaving 7 bases between them. Here the CDR3 reads CAISESTITDTQYF. CDR3 sequence (DNA): TGTGCCATCAGTGAGTCGACTATTACAGATACGCAGTATTTT.

The chain links TRBV5-1 to TRBJ2-2; 8 positions match TRBD1. The germline V gene encodes CDR1 SGHRS and CDR2 YFSETQ. The junction had 6 bases not matched to a gene; V was cut back by 4 bases and J by 4 bases. The CDR3 runs 15 residues. CDR3: CASSVTGESTGELFF. The CDR3 bases are TGCGCCAGCAGCGTGACAGGGGAAAGCACCGGGGAGCTGTTTTTT.

The chain is built from TRBV4-2 and TRBJ1-2; maybe TRBD1 (5 bases). Germline assignment: CDR1 LGHNA and CDR2 YNFKEQ. The V gene lost 3 bases and the J gene lost 0 bases, with 11 bases spanning the gap. CDR3 length equals 15 residues. The CDR3 sequence: CASSQGVVPNYGYTF. As DNA, the CDR3 is TGTGCCAGCAGCCAGGGGGTAGTCCCTAACTATGGCTACACCTTC.

In DNA, the CDR3 is TGTGCCAGCAGCTTAGAAGTTTACAATGAGCAGTTCTTC. As protein: CASSLEVYNEQFF. This sequence joins TRBV7-9 and TRBJ2-1; no clear D. The CDR3 has 13 residues. The germline V and J ends were trimmed by 1 base and 4 bases, with 5 bases remaining between them. Germline CDR1 SEHNR, CDR2 FQNEAQ (reference sequence).

The CDR3 spells CASSLAWLVDTQYF. The CDR3 nucleotides are TGTGCCAGCAGCTTAGCCTGGCTTGTGGATACGCAGTATTTT. This chain uses TRBV7-8 with TRBJ2-3; D unclear. Trimming cost V 0 bases and J 6 bases, with 10 bases left between them. Germline V CDR1 and CDR2: SGHVS, FQNEAQ. This CDR3 has 14 residues.

This chain joins TRBV18 and TRBJ1-3; D gene uncertain. The CDR3 extends over 15 amino acids. The ends were cut back, 0 bases at V and 1 base at J, with 7 bases in the middle. Germline lookup yields CDR1 KGHSH and CDR2 LQKENI. In nucleotides, the CDR3 is TGTGCCAGCTCACCACCGGCCGCGTCTGGAAACACCATATATTTT. Translated: CASSPPAASGNTIYF. The variable domain in full, completed from reference TRBV18 and TRBJ1-3, reads NAGVMQNPRHLVRRRGQEARLRCSPMKGHSHVYWYRQLPEEGLKFMVYLQKENIIDESGMPKERFSAEFPKEGPSILRIQQVVRGDSAAYFCASSPPAASGNTIYFGEGSWLTVV.

The chain carries TRBV10-1 and TRBJ2-3; unclear D gene. Trimming cost V 0 bases and J 5 bases, with 12 bases left between them. CDR3 length equals 15 residues. Germline V CDR1 and CDR2: WNHNN, SYGVQD (reference sequence). In nucleotides, the CDR3 is TGCGCCAGCAGTGAGTCGAACAGTCCCAGAGATACGCAGTATTTT. Its translation is CASSESNSPRDTQYF.

V is TRBV4-2 and J is TRBJ1-3; D is perhaps TRBD1 (6 bases). Per germline, CDR1 LGHNA and CDR2 YNFKEQ. The CDR3 extends over 16 amino acids. The V end was cut by 0 bases, the J end by 0 bases, with 9 bases between. Here the CDR3 DNA reads TGTGCCAGCAGCCAAGAATCGGGGGCCTCTGGAAACACCATATATTTT. It codes for CASSQESGASGNTIYF.

The chain is built from TRBV19 and TRBJ2-7, with TRBD1 matching over 11 bases. The germline V gene encodes CDR1 LNHDA and CDR2 SQIVND (reference sequence). The CDR3 loop spans 16 amino acids. V was clipped by 2 bases and J by 6 bases; unmatched bases: 9. The CDR3 sequence: CASSITRTGGQSEQYF. CDR3 coding DNA: TGTGCCAGTAGTATAACCCGGACAGGGGGCCAGAGCGAGCAGTACTTC.

J is TRBJ2-3 and V is TRBV7-9, with D possibly TRBD2 on 6 matching bases. The germline V and J ends were trimmed by 7 bases and 7 bases, with 12 bases remaining between them. The germline gives CDR1 SEHNR, CDR2 FQNEAQ (reference sequence). The CDR3 sequence is 12 residues long. CDR3 loop: CASTFGSNTQYF. The DNA for the CDR3 is TGTGCCAGCACCTTCGGGAGTAATACGCAGTATTTT.

CDR3 residues: CASSMGQGKARGPQHF. The DNA for the CDR3 is TGTGCCAGCAGCATGGGACAGGGAAAGGCCCGAGGGCCCCAGCATTTT. The gene calls are TRBV5-6 and TRBJ1-5; 9 bases fit TRBD1. V dropped 4 bases and J dropped 9; count of bases not matched to a gene: 14. The CDR3 sequence is 16 residues long. From germline, CDR1 is SGHDT and CDR2 YYEEEE.

The chain uses TRBV4-1 and TRBJ1-5; possible D gene TRBD1, 5 bases. CDR3 size: 17 residues. V was cut by 1 base and J by 0 bases, with 13 bases left in between. The germline V gene has CDR1 MGHRA and CDR2 YSYEKL. CDR3 in amino acids: CASSQGGAWGSNQPQHF. For the CDR3, the DNA is TGCGCCAGCAGCCAAGGTGGGGCCTGGGGTAGCAATCAGCCCCAGCATTTT.

The CDR3 DNA sequence: TGTGCCAGCACGCTGTCGGACGGTGGCTACACCTTC. Encoded protein: CASTLSDGGYTF. This chain links TRBV28 with TRBJ1-2; no firm D call. The V gene's germline CDR1 is MDHEN and CDR2 SYDVKM. V gave up 7 bases and J gave up 7 bases, with 13 bases separating them. The CDR3 is 12 amino acids.

The chain joins TRBV12-3 or TRBV12-4 to TRBJ2-3; D is ambiguous. This CDR3 region has 12 residues. Trimming removed 6 bases from V and 4 bases from J, with 8 bases in between. The CDR3 sequence: CASRVAADTQYF. As DNA, the CDR3 is TGTGCCAGCAGGGTAGCAGCAGATACGCAGTATTTT.

V is TRBV25-1 and J is TRBJ2-7, with D perhaps being TRBD1 or TRBD2 (5 bases each). The germline CDR1 and CDR2 sequences are MGHDK and SYGVNS. The CDR3 is 15 residues long. Trimming cost V 8 bases and J 2 bases, with 19 bases left between them. The CDR3 loop reads CASSGAREIPYEQYF. CDR3 nucleotide sequence: TGTGCCAGCTCCGGGGCCAGGGAGATTCCCTACGAGCAGTACTTC.

This sequence joins TRBV4-2 and TRBJ2-7; TRBD1 matches 7 bases. Germline V lookup: CDR1 LGHNA, CDR2 YNFKEQ. The CDR3 contains 15 residues. Trimming at V came to 5 bases and at J to 2 bases, leaving 9 bases not matched to a gene. The CDR3 sequence: CASSLDRMQPYEQYF. CDR3 nucleotide sequence: TGTGCCAGCAGCTTGGACAGGATGCAACCCTACGAGCAGTACTTC.

The CDR3 protein is CASTFGGDEQFF. The CDR3 DNA sequence: TGTGCCAGCACCTTCGGGGGGGATGAGCAGTTCTTC. The chain has TRBV6-6 and TRBJ2-1; TRBD2 agrees at 8 bases. V dropped 7 bases and J dropped 8; count of bases not matched to a gene: 4. CDR3 length: 12 residues. CDR1 and CDR2 from the germline V gene are MNHNY and SVGAGI (reference sequence).

This sequence joins TRBV19 and TRBJ2-3; 7 bases map to TRBD1. The germline V gene has CDR1 LNHDA and CDR2 SQIVND (reference sequence). The CDR3 runs 13 residues. V gave up 10 bases and J gave up 7 bases; unmatched junction bases: 11. The chain's CDR3 is CATEGDRANTQYF. CDR3 DNA sequence: TGTGCCACCGAAGGAGACAGGGCAAATACGCAGTATTTT.